Listed below are T cell receptor beta chains from one sample, sequenced in a study of T cells in Graves' hyperthyroidism and ophthalmopathy. TCRdb independently ran MiXCR on the multiplex PCR reads; one entry per CDR3 protein. The sample records over 350,000 distinct CDR3 sequences, less than 20% being singletons. The specimen was blood. The receptors stem from a man between 18 and 29 years old with Graves' ophthalmopathy. Each CDR3 is given with its conserved first and last residue. The D gene is left open where the match is weak. Only some rows state a clone size, as once, few, many or a class for expanded clones.

d_call	v_call	j_call	cdr3_length	clone_size	cdr3_aa	cdr3_nt
.	TRBV19	TRBJ1-1	13	.	CASINPRGTEAFF	TGTGCCAGTATCAACCCCCGGGGGACTGAAGCTTTCTTT
TRBD1	TRBV12-3/TRBV12-4	TRBJ2-7	13	many	CASSLDRGGEQYF	TGTGCCAGCAGCCTAGACAGGGGGGGCGAGCAGTACTTC
.	TRBV10-2	TRBJ2-1	15	few	CASSPLEGDYNEQFF	TGCGCCAGCAGCCCCTTGGAGGGGGACTACAATGAGCAGTTCTTC
.	TRBV20-1	TRBJ1-6	12	many	CSYRDGNSPLHF	TGCAGCTACAGGGATGGAAATTCACCCCTCCACTTT
.	TRBV11-3	TRBJ2-2	12	many	CASSSGLGELFF	TGTGCCAGCAGCTCGGGACTCGGGGAGCTGTTTTTT
TRBD2	TRBV20-1	TRBJ2-2	17	few	CSARGLAGGLNTGELFF	TGCAGTGCTAGAGGGCTAGCGGGGGGCCTGAACACCGGGGAGCTGTTTTTT
.	TRBV7-8	TRBJ2-7	15	.	CASSNLVRSSYEQYF	TGTGCCAGCAGCAACTTAGTTAGAAGCTCCTACGAGCAGTACTTC
.	TRBV7-9	TRBJ2-1	13	many	CASSGTSRNEQFF	TGTGCCAGCAGTGGGACAAGTAGGAATGAGCAGTTCTTC
TRBD1	TRBV7-9	TRBJ2-7	16	.	CASSPVSGQGFYEQYF	TGTGCCAGCAGCCCCGTCTCGGGACAGGGGTTTTACGAGCAGTACTTC
.	TRBV20-1	TRBJ1-2	13	many	CSARDPVNYGYTF	TGCAGTGCTAGAGATCCGGTGAACTATGGCTACACCTTC
.	TRBV5-1	TRBJ2-7	13	many	CASSIDRAYEQYF	TGCGCCAGCAGCATAGACAGAGCCTACGAGCAGTACTTC
.	TRBV19	TRBJ2-5	14	.	CASSTGGGAGTQYF	TGTGCCAGTAGTACCGGAGGGGGCGCTGGGACCCAGTACTTC
.	TRBV3-1	TRBJ2-5	15	few	CASSQTTSATETQYF	TGTGCCAGCAGCCAAACGACTAGTGCGACGGAGACCCAGTACTTC
TRBD2	TRBV7-9	TRBJ2-1	17	few	CASSPAGTSGGVDEQFF	TGTGCCAGCAGCCCCGCCGGGACTAGCGGGGGGGTCGATGAGCAGTTCTTC
TRBD1	TRBV20-1	TRBJ1-5	20	few	CSAQSSEQTMTGLVSQPQHF	TGCAGTGCTCAATCCTCCGAACAAACCATGACAGGGCTGGTGAGTCAGCCCCAGCATTTT
.	TRBV24-1	TRBJ1-5	14	.	CATSDPNGNQPQHF	TGTGCCACCAGTGACCCGAACGGCAATCAGCCCCAGCATTTT
.	TRBV15	TRBJ1-1	14	few	CATSRDYSNTEAFF	TGTGCCACCAGCAGAGACTACTCGAACACTGAAGCTTTCTTT
.	TRBV6-2/TRBV6-3	TRBJ2-7	13	.	CASSYSQGDEQYF	TGTGCCAGCAGTTACTCTCAGGGCGACGAGCAGTACTTC
TRBD1	TRBV11-3	TRBJ2-1	16	many	CASSYSGGSSYNEQFF	TGTGCCAGCAGCTACTCAGGGGGTAGCTCCTACAATGAGCAGTTCTTC
.	TRBV7-9	TRBJ1-2	15	.	CASSLSGPGDYGYTF	TGTGCCAGCAGCTTATCAGGGCCGGGCGACTATGGCTACACCTTC
TRBD2	TRBV6-2/TRBV6-3	TRBJ2-4	15	few	CASRNSGGAGNIQYF	TGTGCCAGCAGAAACAGCGGGGGGGCAGGGAACATTCAGTACTTC
.	TRBV29-1	TRBJ1-1	13	few	CSLGAGPLTEAFF	TGCAGCCTCGGGGCAGGCCCATTGACTGAAGCTTTCTTT
.	TRBV11-2	TRBJ2-4	16	many	CASSLAFRGTKNIQYF	TGTGCCAGCAGCTTAGCCTTCAGGGGAACCAAAAACATTCAGTACTTC
TRBD1	TRBV7-8	TRBJ2-5	17	.	CASSFARQGAFGETQYF	TGTGCCAGCAGCTTCGCCCGGCAGGGGGCGTTTGGAGAGACCCAGTACTTC
.	TRBV12-3/TRBV12-4	TRBJ2-7	14	.	CASSLEPGDYEQYF	TGTGCCAGCAGTTTAGAGCCGGGGGACTACGAGCAGTACTTC
.	TRBV5-1	TRBJ1-6	16	many	CASSLAGAAYNSPLHF	TGCGCCAGCAGCTTGGCAGGAGCCGCTTATAATTCACCCCTCCACTTT
TRBD2	TRBV13	TRBJ2-1	17	many	CASSSRGTSGGIDEQFF	TGTGCCAGCAGCTCACGGGGGACTAGCGGGGGGATCGATGAGCAGTTCTTC
.	TRBV5-1	TRBJ2-5	14	once	CASSLASSSETQYF	TGCGCCAGCAGCTTGGCGTCTAGCTCGGAGACCCAGTACTTC
.	TRBV29-1	TRBJ1-1	13	many	CSVSGQPNTEAFF	TGCAGCGTTAGCGGACAGCCGAACACTGAAGCTTTCTTT
.	TRBV7-9	TRBJ1-2	11	many	CASSFSDGYTF	TGTGCCAGCAGCTTCTCCGATGGCTACACCTTC
.	TRBV7-3	TRBJ2-3	16	few	CASSPGSLGETDTQYF	TGTGCCAGCAGCCCTGGGTCCCTCGGGGAGACAGATACGCAGTATTTT
.	TRBV10-3	TRBJ1-5	14	.	CAISEAGSNQPQHF	TGTGCCATCAGTGAGGCGGGTAGCAATCAGCCCCAGCATTTT
.	TRBV12-3/TRBV12-4	TRBJ1-1	15	many	CASSQAQGLMTEAFF	TGTGCCAGCAGCCAAGCCCAGGGGCTAATGACTGAAGCTTTCTTT
TRBD1	TRBV11-2	TRBJ2-1	19	many	CASSDWKTLRGPTYNEQFF	TGTGCCAGCAGCGACTGGAAAACCCTCAGGGGGCCGACCTACAATGAGCAGTTCTTC
.	TRBV10-3	TRBJ2-2	13	few	CAISASPRGELFF	TGTGCCATCAGTGCCTCACCCAGAGGGGAGCTGTTTTTT
.	TRBV2	TRBJ2-5	14	many	CASSDRGLQETQYF	TGTGCCAGCAGTGACAGGGGCCTCCAAGAGACCCAGTACTTC
.	TRBV6-1	TRBJ1-1	14	.	CASRARGEDTEAFF	TGTGCCAGCCGGGCCCGAGGGGAGGACACTGAAGCTTTCTTT
.	TRBV5-6	TRBJ1-1	14	many	CASSLAGYGTEAFF	TGTGCCAGCAGCTTGGCAGGGTATGGCACTGAAGCTTTCTTT
.	TRBV7-8	TRBJ1-2	16	many	CASRDNPLVGGYGYTF	TGTGCCAGCAGGGATAACCCCTTAGTAGGCGGCTATGGCTACACCTTC
.	TRBV6-6	TRBJ2-7	14	many	CASSYSTRYYEQYF	TGTGCCAGCAGTTACTCGACTAGATACTACGAGCAGTACTTC
.	TRBV12-3/TRBV12-4	TRBJ2-5	12	many	CASSLGAGTQYF	TGTGCCAGCAGTTTGGGAGCTGGGACCCAGTACTTC
.	TRBV6-2/TRBV6-3	TRBJ1-5	18	many	CASSYSGGTLTTNQPQHF	TGTGCCAGCAGTTACTCAGGGGGGACACTTACTACCAATCAGCCCCAGCATTTT
TRBD1	TRBV12-3/TRBV12-4	TRBJ1-1	14	few	CASSWDRMNTEAFF	TGTGCCAGCAGCTGGGACAGGATGAACACTGAAGCTTTCTTT
TRBD1	TRBV6-1	TRBJ1-1	15	many	CASSFYDRGNTEAFF	TGTGCCAGCAGTTTTTACGACAGGGGAAACACTGAAGCTTTCTTT
TRBD1	TRBV2	TRBJ1-1	15	many	CASRKDREGGTEAFF	TGTGCCAGCAGGAAAGACAGGGAGGGAGGGACTGAAGCTTTCTTT
.	TRBV6-1	TRBJ1-2	14	many	CASSQQGRVYGYTF	TGTGCCAGCAGTCAGCAGGGAAGGGTCTATGGCTACACCTTC
.	TRBV29-1	TRBJ1-5	14	few	CSVAQTDRNQPQHF	TGCAGCGTTGCTCAGACGGACCGCAATCAGCCCCAGCATTTT
.	TRBV5-1	TRBJ1-4	13	few	CASRDSGNEKLFF	TGCGCCAGCCGGGACTCCGGTAATGAAAAACTGTTTTTT